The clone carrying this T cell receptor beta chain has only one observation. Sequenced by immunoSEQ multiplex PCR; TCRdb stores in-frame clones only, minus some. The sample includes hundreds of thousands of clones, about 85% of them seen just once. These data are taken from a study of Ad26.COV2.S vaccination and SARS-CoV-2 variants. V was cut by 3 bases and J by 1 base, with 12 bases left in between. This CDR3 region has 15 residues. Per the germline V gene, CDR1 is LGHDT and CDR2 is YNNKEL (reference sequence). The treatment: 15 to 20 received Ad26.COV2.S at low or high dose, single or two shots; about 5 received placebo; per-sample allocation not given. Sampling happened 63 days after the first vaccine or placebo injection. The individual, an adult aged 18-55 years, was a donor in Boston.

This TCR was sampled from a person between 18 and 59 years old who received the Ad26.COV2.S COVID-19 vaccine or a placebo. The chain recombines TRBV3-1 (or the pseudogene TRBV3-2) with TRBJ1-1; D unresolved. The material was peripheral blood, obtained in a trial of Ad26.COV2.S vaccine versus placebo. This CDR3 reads CASSHKQTGNTEAFF. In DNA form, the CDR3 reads TGTGCCAGCAGCCATAAACAGACCGGGAACACTGAAGCTTTCTTT.